These 28 T cell receptor beta chains were all obtained from the same sample, sequenced in a study of high-grade serous ovarian cancer treatment subgroups. Tumor samples were taken before definitive surgery or chemotherapy. TCRdb's table, derived via immunoSEQ multiplex PCR, lists solely in-frame clones and lacks some. The sample comprises about 4,700 clones, roughly 70% of which are singletons, and around 9.3% rests with the top ten. The source material was tumor tissue. The source is a human donor with high-grade serous ovarian cancer.

This clone qualifies as medium-sized. The chain couples TRBV29-1 to TRBJ1-1; no clear D. V was shortened by 6 bases and J by 0 bases, with 8 bases between the two germline ends. The CDR3 covers 12 residues. The germline V gene encodes CDR1 SQVTM and CDR2 ANQGSEA. The CDR3 is CSVWTVNTEAFF. The CDR3 nucleotides read TGCAGCGTGTGGACGGTGAACACTGAAGCTTTCTTT.

This clone came up once. This chain uses TRBV6-1 with TRBJ2-5; D unclear. Trimming took 5 bases from V and 3 from J, leaving 4 bases between them. This CDR3 region has 11 residues. CDR1 and CDR2 (germline): MNHNS, SASEGT. In DNA, the CDR3 is TGTGCCAGCAGTCTTAAAGAGACCCAGTACTTC. This sequence encodes CASSLKETQYF.

This chain uses TRBV27 with TRBJ2-5; 8 positions match TRBD1. This CDR3 has 13 amino acids. Germline V lookup: CDR1 MNHEY, CDR2 SMNVEV (reference sequence). J gave up 10 bases and V 6 bases, and 10 bases lay outside the gene matches. The CDR3 sequence: CASRKQTGEDQYF. The CDR3 DNA sequence: TGTGCCAGCAGAAAGCAGACAGGGGAAGACCAGTACTTC.

This chain connects TRBV6-1 to TRBJ1-2; TRBD1 matches at 11 bases. Germline V gene sequence: CDR1 MNHNS, CDR2 SASEGT. V was clipped by 5 bases and J by 2 bases; unmatched bases: 1. The CDR3 spans 14 residues. CDR3 sequence reads: CASSRTGGNYGYTF. The CDR3 bases are TGTGCCAGCAGTAGGACAGGGGGCAACTATGGCTACACCTTC.

The chain recombines TRBV27 with TRBJ2-1, with 7 positions matching TRBD1. Germline trimming cut 5 bases from V and 7 bases from J; bases unmatched to any gene: 5. The CDR3 extends over 13 amino acids. Germline V lookup: CDR1 MNHEY, CDR2 SMNVEV (reference sequence). CDR3 residues: CASSRDSGNEQFF. CDR3 coding DNA: TGTGCCAGCAGTCGGGACAGTGGGAATGAGCAGTTCTTC.

With respect to this clone: The same CDR3 is also encoded by other DNA sequences in this sample. The chain joins TRBV4-1 to TRBJ2-2, with 8 nucleotides matching TRBD1. Germline V gene lookup returns CDR1 MGHRA and CDR2 YSYEKL. V shed 1 base and J 4 bases; nucleotides not matched to a gene: 14. The CDR3 is 19 residues long. The CDR3 DNA sequence: TGCGCCAGCAGCCAAGTTGTTCCCTTTAGGACAGGGCCCACCGGGGAGCTGTTTTTT. Translation: CASSQVVPFRTGPTGELFF.

The chain recombines TRBV4-1 with TRBJ1-5; D might be TRBD1 (6 bases). In germline, CDR1 is MGHRA, CDR2 YSYEKL. Trimming took off 1 base at V and 4 bases at J, with 14 bases between the two ends. The CDR3 sequence is 16 residues long. In nucleotides, the CDR3 is TGCGCCAGCAGCCAAGTTACGTCCAGGGGAAATCAGCCCCAGCATTTT. Its translation is CASSQVTSRGNQPQHF.

The chain employs TRBV4-1 and TRBJ1-3, with 8 bases lining up with TRBD1. V lost 2 bases and J lost 3; bases outside the gene matches: 6. The CDR3 consists of 16 residues. Germline values: CDR1 MGHRA, CDR2 YSYEKL. CDR3 sequence reads: CASSQIQGVIGNTIYF. DNA of the CDR3: TGCGCCAGCAGCCAAATACAGGGGGTTATTGGAAACACCATATATTTT.

CDR3 nucleotide sequence: TGTGCCAGCAGCGAAAGGGACCCTCAGGAGACCCAGTACTTC. The encoded protein is CASSERDPQETQYF. V is TRBV9 and J is TRBJ2-5; D is possibly TRBD1 or TRBD2 (5 bases each). V was clipped by 3 bases and J by 5 bases, with 14 bases between them. The germline gives CDR1 SGDLS, CDR2 YYNGEE. The CDR3 is 14 amino acids.

The chain has TRBV11-2 and TRBJ1-6; D gene unclear. Germline-derived CDR1 and CDR2 are SGHAT and FQNNGV. The CDR3 is 13 amino acids. V lost 7 bases, J lost 9 bases, and 13 bases lay in between. The CDR3 here is CASTERSGSPLHF. The CDR3 DNA is TGTGCCAGCACCGAAAGGAGCGGTTCACCCCTCCACTTT.

The chain links TRBV2 to TRBJ2-7, with D possibly TRBD2 on 6 matching bases. The CDR3 covers 16 residues. Germline V gene sequence: CDR1 SNHLY, CDR2 FYNNEI. V was shortened by 3 bases and J by 0 bases, with 15 bases between the two germline ends. As DNA, the CDR3 is TGTGCCAGCAGTGACGGAGCGGGCCTAAACTCCTACGAGCAGTACTTC. This codes for CASSDGAGLNSYEQYF. The variable domain in full, with the rest retrieved from reference TRBV2 and TRBJ2-7, is EPEVTQTPSHQVTQMGQEVILRCVPISNHLYFYWYRQILGQKVEFLVSFYNNEISEKSEIFDDQFSVERPDGSNFTLKIRSTKLEDSAMYFCASSDGAGLNSYEQYFGPGTRLTVT.

This clone was detected only a few times. This chain links TRBV27 with TRBJ1-5, with 9 bases matching TRBD1. V lost 3 bases to trimming and J lost 6 bases; unmatched junction nucleotides: 0. Germline V gene lookup returns CDR1 MNHEY and CDR2 SMNVEV (reference sequence). The CDR3 is 13 amino acids. CDR3 residues: CASSLTGGQPQHF. The CDR3 DNA reads TGTGCCAGCAGTTTGACAGGGGGTCAGCCCCAGCATTTT.

The table lists this clone with a few counts. The V call is TRBV5-1, the J call TRBJ2-1; perhaps TRBD2 as D (6 bases). The CDR3 has 14 amino acids. The germline V and J ends were trimmed by 0 bases and 8 bases, with 12 bases remaining between them. Looked up from germline, CDR1 is SGHRS and CDR2 is YFSETQ. DNA of the CDR3: TGCGCCAGCAGCTTGGTGGGGGGTAGGGATGAGCAGTTCTTC. It yields the protein CASSLVGGRDEQFF.

This chain links TRBV21-1 with TRBJ2-3; TRBD1, as called in the table, went unchecked against the DNA. TRBV21-1 corresponds to a pseudogene. The CDR3 contains 13 residues. As DNA, the CDR3 is TGTGCCAGCAGCAAACGGGACAGAGATACGCAGTATTTT. Translation: CASSKRDRDTQYF.

J is TRBJ2-7 and V is TRBV10-3; no clear D. V was cut by 0 bases and J by 0 bases, with 12 bases left in between. In germline, CDR1 is ENHRY, CDR2 SYGVKD. This CDR3 is built from 16 residues. This CDR3 is CAISESSPARSYEQYF. CDR3 nucleotides: TGTGCCATCAGTGAGTCTTCTCCCGCACGCTCCTACGAGCAGTACTTC.

In its sample, this clone was seen once. J is TRBJ2-6 and V is TRBV10-2, with a possible D match to TRBD1 (6 bases). V lost 7 bases to trimming and J lost 0 bases, with 16 bases between them. The germline CDR1 and CDR2 sequences are WSHSY and SAAADI. The CDR3 runs 17 residues. In DNA, the CDR3 is TGCGCCAGCACACCGGGACAACCTCACTCTGGGGCCAACGTCCTGACTTTC. Protein product: CASTPGQPHSGANVLTF.

J is TRBJ2-1 and V is TRBV10-1; D gene uncertain. V was shortened by 0 bases and J by 4 bases, with 1 base between the two germline ends. The germline V gene has CDR1 WNHNN and CDR2 SYGVQD (reference sequence). The CDR3 has 12 residues. CDR3: CASSESYNEQFF. DNA for the CDR3: TGCGCCAGCAGTGAGTCTTACAATGAGCAGTTCTTC.

The chain recombines TRBV15 with TRBJ2-5; D is possibly TRBD1 (5 bases). This CDR3 contains 14 residues. Trimming took 0 bases from V and 5 from J, leaving 10 bases between them. The germline gives CDR1 LNHNV, CDR2 YYDKDF (reference sequence). The CDR3, as DNA: TGTGCCACCAGCAGAGATCTGGCAGGGGAGACCCAGTACTTC. Translating gives CATSRDLAGETQYF.

This clone has just one count. CDR3 bases: TGTGCCAGCAGCGTAGCGGGACACACCACAGATACGCAGTATTTT. The encoded protein is CASSVAGHTTDTQYF. This chain joins TRBV9 and TRBJ2-3, with D perhaps matching TRBD1 (6 bases). Germline V gives CDR1 SGDLS, CDR2 YYNGEE. There are 15 residues in the CDR3. The germline V and J ends were trimmed by 0 bases and 2 bases, with 10 bases remaining between them.

The chain recombines TRBV10-3 with TRBJ2-2; D not resolved. V lost 11 bases, J lost 4 bases, and 14 bases lay in between. The CDR3 extends over 13 amino acids. CDR1 is ENHRY and CDR2 is SYGVKD in the germline V gene. CDR3 in amino acids: CALRRLGTGELFF. The CDR3 DNA follows: TGTGCCCTGAGAAGGCTCGGCACCGGGGAGCTGTTTTTT.

In its sample, this clone was seen a few times. This chain joins TRBV20-1 and TRBJ2-7; no clear D. The CDR3 loop spans 11 amino acids. V shed 6 bases and J shed 2 bases, with 8 bases lying between them. From germline, CDR1 is DFQATT and CDR2 SNEGSKA (reference sequence). The CDR3 coding sequence is TGCAGTGCCGGATATACCTACGAGCAGTACTTC. Its protein is CSAGYTYEQYF.

The chain links TRBV25-1 to TRBJ2-5; 11 bases fit TRBD2. CDR1 is MGHDK, CDR2 SYGVNS, per germline. The ends lost 2 bases at V and 5 bases at J; junction bases unmatched: 4. This CDR3 spans 15 amino acids. The CDR3 nucleotides are TGTGCCAGCAGTGAAGGACTAGCGGGTTTCGAGACCCAGTACTTC. As protein: CASSEGLAGFETQYF.

The chain joins TRBV28 to TRBJ2-1; a possible D gene is TRBD2 (5 bases). The V and J ends lost 6 bases and 5 bases respectively, with 14 bases between them. The length of the CDR3 is 14 residues. CDR1 is MDHEN and CDR2 is SYDVKM in the germline V gene. Here the CDR3 reads CASRTPGIHNEQFF. The CDR3 nucleotides read TGTGCCAGCAGGACCCCGGGAATTCACAATGAGCAGTTCTTC.

The V gene is TRBV4-1, the J gene TRBJ1-6, with 10 bases that match TRBD1. This CDR3 comprises 17 residues. J lost 7 bases, V lost 2 bases, and 8 bases had no gene match. CDR1 MGHRA and CDR2 YSYEKL come from the germline V gene. DNA of the CDR3: TGCGCCAGCAGCCAACCCGGGACAGGGGAAATGAATTCACCCCTCCACTTT. This codes for CASSQPGTGEMNSPLHF.

This chain joins TRBV7-8 and TRBJ1-2; a possible D gene is TRBD1 (6 bases). The CDR3 totals 15 residues. Per germline, CDR1 SGHVS and CDR2 FQNEAQ. V lost 7 bases, J lost 8 bases, and 23 bases lay in between. The CDR3 region is CASIPPGGAVGGYTF. The DNA for the CDR3 is TGTGCCAGCATCCCACCCGGGGGGGCGGTCGGAGGCTACACCTTC.

The J gene is TRBJ2-5, the V gene TRBV6-5; D uncertain. Germline CDR1 MNHEY, CDR2 SVGAGI. Trimming shortened V by 6 bases and J by 0 bases, and 11 bases separated the two germline ends. The CDR3 is 14 amino acids. In DNA, the CDR3 is TGTGCCAGCAGCTCAGGACCGTACCAAGAGACCCAGTACTTC. This sequence encodes CASSSGPYQETQYF.

This clone came up once. The chain links TRBV27 to TRBJ2-7; no reliable D call. The germline V gene has CDR1 MNHEY and CDR2 SMNVEV (reference sequence). V dropped 0 bases and J dropped 0 bases, with 6 bases sitting between them. The CDR3 has 14 amino acids. The CDR3 coding sequence is TGTGCCAGCAGTTTATCCCCCTCCTCCTACGAGCAGTACTTC. This encodes CASSLSPSSYEQYF.

V usage is TRBV13 and J usage is TRBJ1-4; maybe TRBD1 (6 bases). V was cut by 5 bases and J by 7 bases, with 11 bases left in between. The V gene's germline CDR1 is PRHDT and CDR2 FYEKMQ (reference sequence). The CDR3 contains 13 residues. The CDR3 DNA sequence: TGTGCCAGCAGCCTAAAAGGGGGTGAAAAACTGTTTTTT. Translation: CASSLKGGEKLFF.